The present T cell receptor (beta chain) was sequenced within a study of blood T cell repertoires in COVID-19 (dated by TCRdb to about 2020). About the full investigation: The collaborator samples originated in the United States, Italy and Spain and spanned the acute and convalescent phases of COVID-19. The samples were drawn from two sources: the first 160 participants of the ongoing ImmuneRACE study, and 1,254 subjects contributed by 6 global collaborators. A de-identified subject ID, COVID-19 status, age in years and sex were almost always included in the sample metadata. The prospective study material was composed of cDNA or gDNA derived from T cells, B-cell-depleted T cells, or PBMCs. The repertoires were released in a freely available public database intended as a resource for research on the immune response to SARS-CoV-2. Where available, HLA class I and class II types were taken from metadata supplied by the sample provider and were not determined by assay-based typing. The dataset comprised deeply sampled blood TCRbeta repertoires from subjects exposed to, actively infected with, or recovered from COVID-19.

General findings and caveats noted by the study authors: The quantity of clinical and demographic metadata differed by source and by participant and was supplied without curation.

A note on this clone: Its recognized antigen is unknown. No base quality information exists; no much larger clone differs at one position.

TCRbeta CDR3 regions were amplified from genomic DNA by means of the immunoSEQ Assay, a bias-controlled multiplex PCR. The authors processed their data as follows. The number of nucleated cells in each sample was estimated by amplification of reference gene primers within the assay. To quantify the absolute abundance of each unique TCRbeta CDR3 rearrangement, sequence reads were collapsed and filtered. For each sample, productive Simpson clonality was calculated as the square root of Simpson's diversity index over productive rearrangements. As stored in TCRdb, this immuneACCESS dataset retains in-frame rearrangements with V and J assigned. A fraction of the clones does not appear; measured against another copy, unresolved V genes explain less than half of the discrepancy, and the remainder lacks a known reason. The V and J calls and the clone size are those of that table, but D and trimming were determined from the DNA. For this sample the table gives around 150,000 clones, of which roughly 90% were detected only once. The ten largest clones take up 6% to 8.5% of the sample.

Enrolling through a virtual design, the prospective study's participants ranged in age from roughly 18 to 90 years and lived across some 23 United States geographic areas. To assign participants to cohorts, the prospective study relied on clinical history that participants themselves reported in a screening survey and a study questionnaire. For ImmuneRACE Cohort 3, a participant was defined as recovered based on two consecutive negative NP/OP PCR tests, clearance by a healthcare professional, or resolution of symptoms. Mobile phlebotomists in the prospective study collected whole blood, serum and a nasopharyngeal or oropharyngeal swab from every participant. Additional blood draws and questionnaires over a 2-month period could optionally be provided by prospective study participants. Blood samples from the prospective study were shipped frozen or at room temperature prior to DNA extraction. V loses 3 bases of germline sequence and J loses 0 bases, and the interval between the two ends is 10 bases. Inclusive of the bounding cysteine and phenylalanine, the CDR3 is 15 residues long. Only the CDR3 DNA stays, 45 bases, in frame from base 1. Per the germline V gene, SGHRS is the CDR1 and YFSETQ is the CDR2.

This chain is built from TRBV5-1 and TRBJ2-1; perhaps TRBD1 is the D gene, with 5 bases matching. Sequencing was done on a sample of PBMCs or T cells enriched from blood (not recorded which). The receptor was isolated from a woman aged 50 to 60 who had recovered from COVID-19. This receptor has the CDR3 CASSYSGSSYNEQFF. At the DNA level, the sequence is TGCGCCAGCAGCTACTCAGGGTCCTCCTACAATGAGCAGTTCTTC.